This T cell receptor (beta chain) was sequenced during a study of blood T cell repertoires in COVID-19. On the study more broadly: Acute and convalescent COVID-19 specimens originated in the United States, Italy and Spain.

This clone was seen a single time. Some clones are missing from TCRdb's copy, which holds only in-frame ones; the method was immunoSEQ multiplex PCR. This repertoire shows roughly 63,000 clones, under 85% found once; its top ten account for 28%. This CDR3 is built from 17 residues. Germline values: CDR1 SGHTA, CDR2 FQGTGA. Trimming took 4 bases from V and 6 from J; bases not matched to a gene: 7. The sequenced sample was peripheral blood. The chain couples TRBV7-3 to TRBJ2-2; 14 bases line up with TRBD2. The receptor comes from a woman older than 75 with acute or convalescent COVID-19. The CDR3 DNA reads TGTGCCAGCAGCTCCGGACTAGCGGGAGGATTGGCCGGGGAGCTGTTTTTT. This gives the protein CASSSGLAGGLAGELFF.